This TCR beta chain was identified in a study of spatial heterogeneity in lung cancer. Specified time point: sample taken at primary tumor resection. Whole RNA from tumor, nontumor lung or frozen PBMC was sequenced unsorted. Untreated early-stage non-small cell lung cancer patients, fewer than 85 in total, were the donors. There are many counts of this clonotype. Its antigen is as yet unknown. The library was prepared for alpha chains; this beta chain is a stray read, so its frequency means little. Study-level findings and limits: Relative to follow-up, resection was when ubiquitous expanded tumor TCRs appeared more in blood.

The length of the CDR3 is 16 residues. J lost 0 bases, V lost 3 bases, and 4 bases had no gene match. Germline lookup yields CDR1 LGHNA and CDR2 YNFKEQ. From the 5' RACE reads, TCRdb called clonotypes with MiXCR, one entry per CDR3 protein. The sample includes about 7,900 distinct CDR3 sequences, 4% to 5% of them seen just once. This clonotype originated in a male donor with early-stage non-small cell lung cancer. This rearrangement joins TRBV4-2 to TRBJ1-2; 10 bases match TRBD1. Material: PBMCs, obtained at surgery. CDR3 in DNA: TGTGCCAGCAGCCACGTCGGACAGGGGGCTAACTATGGCTACACCTTC. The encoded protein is CASSHVGQGANYGYTF.